The subject of this entry is one T cell receptor beta chain. Its antigen remains unidentified. A read error may produce the germline difference seen at one junction end. This record belongs to a study of T cells in Graves' hyperthyroidism and ophthalmopathy. The CDR3 runs 12 residues. Per germline, CDR1 MNHEY and CDR2 SVGEGT. Using RNA transcripts as the source, TCR beta CDR3 regions were amplified. First-round RT-PCR with HTBI primers amplified the TCR CDR3 region. TCRdb reprocessed the multiplex PCR reads via MiXCR and lists one record per CDR3 protein. This sample has hundreds of thousands of distinct CDR3 sequences; around 15% occur once, and the top ten carry 2.5% to 4%. Study results and limitations: Blood also carried most thyroid clonotypes expanded above 0.001.

Ophthalmopathy patients all had a Clinical Activity Score of at least 3, a NOSPECS grade of at least 4 and disease under 3 months old. This TCR was sampled from a woman aged 40-49 years with Graves' ophthalmopathy. The sample taken for sequencing was blood. V usage is TRBV6-2 or TRBV6-3 and J usage is TRBJ1-5; D ambiguous. CDR3 nucleotides: TGTGCCGGCAGTTACGGGTATCAGCCCCAGCATTTT. Protein product: CAGSYGYQPQHF.